Listed here is a single T cell receptor (beta chain). Alongside a J-beta primer mix, a sample-barcoded 5' primer served in a second PCR lasting roughly 6 to 11 cycles. TCRdb used MiXCR to reprocess the 5' RACE reads, holding one entry per CDR3 protein. Found here are 1,500,000 or so distinct CDR3 sequences, 59% of them singletons; the top ten hold 6.5% to 8.5%. The data belong to a study of blood T cells in healthy people across ages. The material sequenced was blood. The sequence came from a man younger than 35 in good health.

CDR3 nucleotide sequence: TGTGCCAGCCGGCTGTGGGAGACTGGCAATGAGCAGTTCTTC. Translating it yields CASRLWETGNEQFF. The chain employs TRBV7-8 and TRBJ2-1; a weak D match, TRBD2 (5 bases). Germline CDR1 is SGHVS and CDR2 is FQNEAQ. The V and J ends lost 8 bases and 6 bases respectively, with 17 bases between them. The CDR3 length is 14 residues. Supplemented by reference TRBV7-8 and TRBJ2-1, the full variable domain reads GAGVSQSPRYKVAKRGQDVALRCDPISGHVSLFWYQQALGQGPEFLTYFQNEAQLDKSGLPSDRFFAERPEGSVSTLKIQRTQQEDSAVYLCASRLWETGNEQFFGPGTRLTVL.